This TCR beta chain was sequenced in a study of blood T cell repertoires in COVID-19. This clone was seen just once. Repertoires were generated with immunoSEQ multiplex PCR, while TCRdb's copy carries only in-frame clones and drops some. The table records about 47,000 clones, 75% to 90% of them present only once. V was trimmed by 6 bases and J by 2 bases, leaving 14 bases between them. The CDR3 extends over 14 amino acids. CDR1 MDHEN and CDR2 SYDVKM come from the germline V gene. Sequencing used peripheral blood. The receptor comes from a man aged 60-69 years with active COVID-19. This sequence joins TRBV28 and TRBJ2-7; D perhaps matches TRBD2 (5 bases). Written as DNA, the CDR3 is TGTGCCAGCAGCTCGAGGGTTAGGGCCTACGAGCAGTACTTC. Protein sequence: CASSSRVRAYEQYF.